This T cell receptor beta chain is drawn from a study of breast tumors, draining lymph nodes, adjacent tissues. Whole-study results and caveats: That most tumor T cells come from lymph nodes remained unproven. Most tumor T cells seemingly derive from lymph node, then expand in tumor. Luminal-like breast cancer showed significantly greater tumor-nontumor repertoire similarity than basal-like breast cancer did.

This clonotype was seen many times. Its antigen is undetermined. TCRdb reprocessed the multiplex PCR reads via MiXCR and lists one record per CDR3 protein. In the table there are 66,000 or so distinct CDR3 sequences, roughly two fifths of which are singletons. The source of this sequence is a female donor with breast cancer. Some clones in this sample may be carry-over from other donors' samples. What was sequenced was breast tumor tissue.

The CDR3 DNA sequence: TGCGCCAGCAGCTTCGGACTCCCGAACACCGGGGAGCTGTTTTTT. The encoded protein is CASSFGLPNTGELFF. The chain couples TRBV5-1 to TRBJ2-2, with D possibly matching TRBD2 (5 bases). Trimming removed 2 bases at V and 0 bases at J, with 8 bases between. CDR3 length equals 15 residues. Germline CDR1 is SGHRS and CDR2 is YFSETQ.